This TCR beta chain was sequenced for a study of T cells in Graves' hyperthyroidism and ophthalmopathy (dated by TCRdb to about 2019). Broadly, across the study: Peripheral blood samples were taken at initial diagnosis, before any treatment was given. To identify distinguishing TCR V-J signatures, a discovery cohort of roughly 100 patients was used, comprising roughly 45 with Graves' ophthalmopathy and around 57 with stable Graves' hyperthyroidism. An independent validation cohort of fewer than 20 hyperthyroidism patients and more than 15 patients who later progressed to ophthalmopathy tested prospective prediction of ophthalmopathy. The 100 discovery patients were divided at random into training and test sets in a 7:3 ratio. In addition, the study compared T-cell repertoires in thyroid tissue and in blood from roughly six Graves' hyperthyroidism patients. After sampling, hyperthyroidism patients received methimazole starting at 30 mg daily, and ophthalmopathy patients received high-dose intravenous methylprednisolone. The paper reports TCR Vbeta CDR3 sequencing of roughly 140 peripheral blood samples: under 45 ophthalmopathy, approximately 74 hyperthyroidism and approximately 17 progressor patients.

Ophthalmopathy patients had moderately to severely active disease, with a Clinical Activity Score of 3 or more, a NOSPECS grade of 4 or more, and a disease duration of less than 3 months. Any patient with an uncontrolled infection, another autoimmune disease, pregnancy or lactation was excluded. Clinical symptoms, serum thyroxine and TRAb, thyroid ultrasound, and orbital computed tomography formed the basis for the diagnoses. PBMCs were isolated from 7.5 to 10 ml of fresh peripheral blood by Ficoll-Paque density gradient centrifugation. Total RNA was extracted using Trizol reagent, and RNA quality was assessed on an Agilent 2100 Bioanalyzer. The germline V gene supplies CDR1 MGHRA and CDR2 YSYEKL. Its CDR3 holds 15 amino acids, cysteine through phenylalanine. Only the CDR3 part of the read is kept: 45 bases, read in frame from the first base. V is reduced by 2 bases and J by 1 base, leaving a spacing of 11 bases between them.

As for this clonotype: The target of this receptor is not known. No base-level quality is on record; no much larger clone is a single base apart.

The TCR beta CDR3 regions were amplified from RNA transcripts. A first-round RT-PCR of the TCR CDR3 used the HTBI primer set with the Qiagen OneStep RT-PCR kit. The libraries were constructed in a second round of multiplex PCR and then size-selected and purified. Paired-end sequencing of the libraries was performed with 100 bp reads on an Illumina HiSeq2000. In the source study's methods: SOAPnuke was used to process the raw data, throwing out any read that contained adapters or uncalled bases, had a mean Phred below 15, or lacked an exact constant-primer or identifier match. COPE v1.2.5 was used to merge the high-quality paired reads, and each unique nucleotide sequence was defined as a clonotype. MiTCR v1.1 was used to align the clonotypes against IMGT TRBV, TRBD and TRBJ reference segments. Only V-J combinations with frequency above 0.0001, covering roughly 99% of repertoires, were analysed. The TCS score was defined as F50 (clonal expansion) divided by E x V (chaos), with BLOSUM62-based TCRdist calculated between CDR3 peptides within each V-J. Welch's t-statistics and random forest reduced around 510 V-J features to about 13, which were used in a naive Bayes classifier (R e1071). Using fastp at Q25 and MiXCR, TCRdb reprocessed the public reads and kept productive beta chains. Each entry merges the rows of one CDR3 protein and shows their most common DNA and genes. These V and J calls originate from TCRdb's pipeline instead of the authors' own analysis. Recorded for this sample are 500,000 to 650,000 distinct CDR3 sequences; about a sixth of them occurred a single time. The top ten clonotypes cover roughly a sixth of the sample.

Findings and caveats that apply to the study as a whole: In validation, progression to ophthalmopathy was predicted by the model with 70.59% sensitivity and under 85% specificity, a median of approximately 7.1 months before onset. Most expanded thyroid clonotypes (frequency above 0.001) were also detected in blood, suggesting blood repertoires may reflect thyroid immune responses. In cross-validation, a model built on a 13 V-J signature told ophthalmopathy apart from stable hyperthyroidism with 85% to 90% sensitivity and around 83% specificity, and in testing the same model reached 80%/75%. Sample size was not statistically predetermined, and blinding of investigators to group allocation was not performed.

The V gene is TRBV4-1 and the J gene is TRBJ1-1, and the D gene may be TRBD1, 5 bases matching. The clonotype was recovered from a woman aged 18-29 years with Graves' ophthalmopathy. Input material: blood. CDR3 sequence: CASSQITGWNTEAFF. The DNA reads TGCGCCAGCAGCCAAATAACAGGATGGAACACTGAAGCTTTCTTT.